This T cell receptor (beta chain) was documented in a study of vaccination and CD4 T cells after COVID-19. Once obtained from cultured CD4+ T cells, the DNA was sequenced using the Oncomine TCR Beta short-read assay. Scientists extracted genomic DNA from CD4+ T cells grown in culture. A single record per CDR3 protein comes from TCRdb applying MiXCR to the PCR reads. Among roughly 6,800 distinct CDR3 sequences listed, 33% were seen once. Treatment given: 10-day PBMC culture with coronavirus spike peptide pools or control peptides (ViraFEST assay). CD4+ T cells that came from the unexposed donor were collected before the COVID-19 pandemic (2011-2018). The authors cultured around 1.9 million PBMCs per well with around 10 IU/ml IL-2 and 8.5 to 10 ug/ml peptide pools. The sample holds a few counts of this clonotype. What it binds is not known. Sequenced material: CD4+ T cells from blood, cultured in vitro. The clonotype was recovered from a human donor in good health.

CDR3 sequence: CSARTSGRPSNEQFF. As DNA, the CDR3 is TGCAGTGCCAGGACTAGCGGGAGGCCGTCCAATGAGCAGTTCTTC. The chain is built from TRBV20-1 and TRBJ2-1, with 14 positions matching TRBD2. CDR3 length equals 15 residues. Trimming cost V 6 bases and J 6 bases; bases outside gene matches: 7. CDR1 is DFQATT, CDR2 SNEGSKA, per germline (reference sequence).